This paragraph covers one TCR beta chain sequence. Antigen unknown. Clones were sequenced by immunoSEQ multiplex PCR, and TCRdb holds only the in-frame ones, with some missing. The sample comprises under 50,000 clones, nearly 97% of which are singletons, and 0.3% to 0.45% rests with the top ten. This sample is drawn from a study of Tregs in tolerant kidney transplant recipients. Whole-study context: An approximately three-day belatacept mixed lymphocyte reaction, sometimes plus 5-day graft donor restimulation, preceded CD4+CD25+CD127- sorting. Recipient cells were told from donor cells by antibody staining. Study outcomes and limitations: Biological reproducibility was not directly addressed in this study.

The clonotype originates from a human donor in good health. Sequencing was performed on Tregs from blood cultured with allogeneic cells.

In DNA form, the CDR3 reads TGTGCCAGCAGTTATCAGGGGCTACATGGGGGCGAGCAGTACTTC. As protein: CASSYQGLHGGEQYF. The V call is TRBV6-5, the J call TRBJ2-7; D might be TRBD1 (6 bases). The CDR3 has 15 amino acids. Trimming shortened V by 3 bases and J by 6 bases, and 18 bases separated the two germline ends. Germline V CDR1 and CDR2: MNHEY, SVGAGI.